This T cell receptor (beta chain) was profiled in a study of T cells expressing NK-cell markers. About the study: According to the study, TCR beta repertoires originated from sorted CD3+CD56+NKG2C+, CD3+CD56+NKG2C- and CD3+CD56-NKG2C+ T cells.

For each CDR3 protein, TCRdb gives one entry from its re-call of the 5' RACE reads, without DNA. The sample has about 160,000 distinct CDR3 sequences. Germline V gene sequence: CDR1 DFQATT, CDR2 SNEGSKA (reference sequence). This CDR3 is 14 amino acids long. Sequenced sample: blood T cells: a sorted CD56 or NKG2C T cell subset, CD4+ or CD8+ T cells, or bulk PBMC T cells (not recorded which). The sequence derives from a man between 18 and 69 years old in good health. The rearrangement links TRBV20-1 to TRBJ2-1; TCRdb designates TRBD1, a call that cannot be tested without DNA. CDR3 residues: CSASPLGENNEQFF.